These 5 T cell receptor beta chains were sequenced from one sample in a study of T-cell memory formation after mild COVID-19. TCRdb analysed the 5' RACE reads with MiXCR anew, one entry per CDR3 protein. This table holds over 350,000 distinct CDR3 sequences, approximately 15% found once. Input material: PBMCs or a T cell subset sorted from them (not recorded which). The receptors stem from a man younger than 30 who had mild COVID-19 (a few samples of this study predate the infection). Cell type and time point are not known.

The chain combines TRBV6-1 with TRBJ1-6, with 9 positions matching TRBD1. The germline V gene encodes CDR1 MNHNS and CDR2 SASEGT. The CDR3 is 19 amino acids. The junction had 18 bases not matched to a gene; V was cut back by 4 bases and J by 8 bases. The CDR3 DNA reads as TGTGCCAGCAGTGGGGGCCTACGACGGGTTCGGACAGGGGATTCACCCCTCCACTTT. It translates to CASSGGLRRVRTGDSPLHF.

This clonotype has just a few counts. The CDR3 DNA sequence: TGTGCCAGCAGTGGATTGACAGCCTACGAGCAGTACTTC. It yields the protein CASSGLTAYEQYF. The chain has TRBV6-1 and TRBJ2-7, with a tentative D call TRBD1 (5 bases). Trimming took 4 bases from V and 2 from J, leaving 9 bases between them. The CDR3 has 13 amino acids. From germline, CDR1 is MNHNS and CDR2 SASEGT.

This clonotype has only a few counts. The chain combines TRBV4-2 with TRBJ2-2; 7 bases agree with TRBD1. V lost 3 bases, J lost 7 bases, and 5 bases stayed unmatched. CDR1 and CDR2 from the germline V gene are LGHNA and YNFKEQ. The CDR3 length is 14 residues. CDR3 protein: CASSHEQGNGELFF. CDR3 bases: TGTGCCAGCAGCCATGAACAGGGGAACGGGGAGCTGTTTTTT.

This clonotype has a handful of counts. The rearrangement uses TRBV7-2 and TRBJ2-7; D is perhaps TRBD1 or TRBD2 (5 bases each). This CDR3 is built from 15 residues. The germline CDR1 and CDR2 sequences are SGHTA and FQGNSA. V was cut by 5 bases and J by 2 bases, with 16 bases left in between. CDR3 loop: CASSPNMGDPYEQYF. The CDR3 coding sequence is TGTGCCAGCAGCCCGAATATGGGGGACCCCTACGAGCAGTACTTC.

The rearrangement links TRBV6-6 to TRBJ2-2; TRBD1 might be the D (5 bases). The CDR3 spans 17 residues. The germline V and J ends were trimmed by 0 bases and 5 bases, with 16 bases remaining between them. The germline gives CDR1 MNHNY, CDR2 SVGAGI (reference sequence). CDR3 in DNA: TGTGCCAGCAGTTACTCTGATAGCAGGGCCCTAACCGGGGAGCTGTTTTTT. Protein sequence: CASSYSDSRALTGELFF.